The entry below gives a single T cell receptor beta chain sequence along with its context. Sequencing used immunoSEQ multiplex PCR; TCRdb keeps in-frame clones, though not all of them. The table records about 130,000 clones, around 93% of them present only once. The data were obtained in a study of control samples from healthy donors and cancer patients. The CDR3 is 16 amino acids. Germline CDR1 is MNHNY and CDR2 is SVGAGI (reference sequence). Trimming cost V 2 bases and J 2 bases, with 12 bases left between them. The chain employs TRBV6-6 and TRBJ2-2; possible D gene TRBD2, 6 bases. The TCR was taken from a man aged 18-30 years in good health. The sample comprised blood. CDR3: CASSYRAGLNTGELFF. Written as DNA, the CDR3 is TGTGCCAGCAGTTACAGGGCGGGACTTAACACCGGGGAGCTGTTTTTT.